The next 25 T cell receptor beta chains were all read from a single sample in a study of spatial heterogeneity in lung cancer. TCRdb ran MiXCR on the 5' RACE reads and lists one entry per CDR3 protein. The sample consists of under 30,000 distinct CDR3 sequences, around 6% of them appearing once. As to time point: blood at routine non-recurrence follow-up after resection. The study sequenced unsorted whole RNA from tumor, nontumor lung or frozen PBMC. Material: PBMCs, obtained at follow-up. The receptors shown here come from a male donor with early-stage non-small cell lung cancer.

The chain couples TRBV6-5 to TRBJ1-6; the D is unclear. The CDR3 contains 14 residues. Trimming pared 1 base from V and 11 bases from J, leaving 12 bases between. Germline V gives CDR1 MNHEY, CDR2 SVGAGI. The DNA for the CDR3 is TGTGCCAGCAGTTACTACTTGGACCGCACACCCCTCCACTTT. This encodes CASSYYLDRTPLHF.

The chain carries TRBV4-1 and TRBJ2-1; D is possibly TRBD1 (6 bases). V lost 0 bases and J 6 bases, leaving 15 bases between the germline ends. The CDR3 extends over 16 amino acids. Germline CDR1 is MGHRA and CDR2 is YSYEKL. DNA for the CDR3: TGCGCCAGCAGCCAAGAGGGGGACACCGATCGCAATGAGCAGTTCTTC. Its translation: CASSQEGDTDRNEQFF.

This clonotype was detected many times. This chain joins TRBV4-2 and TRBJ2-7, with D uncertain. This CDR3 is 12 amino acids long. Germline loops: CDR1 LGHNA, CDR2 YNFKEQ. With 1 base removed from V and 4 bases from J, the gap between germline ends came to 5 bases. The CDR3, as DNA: TGTGCCAGCAGCCAAGGGGTTTACGAGCAGTACTTC. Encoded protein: CASSQGVYEQYF.

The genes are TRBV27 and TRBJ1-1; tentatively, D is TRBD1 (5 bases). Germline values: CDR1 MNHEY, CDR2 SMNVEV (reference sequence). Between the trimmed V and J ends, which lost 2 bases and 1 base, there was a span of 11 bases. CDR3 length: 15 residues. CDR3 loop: CASSLSNGGNTEAFF. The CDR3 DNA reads TGTGCCAGCAGTTTAAGTAACGGGGGGAACACTGAAGCTTTCTTT.

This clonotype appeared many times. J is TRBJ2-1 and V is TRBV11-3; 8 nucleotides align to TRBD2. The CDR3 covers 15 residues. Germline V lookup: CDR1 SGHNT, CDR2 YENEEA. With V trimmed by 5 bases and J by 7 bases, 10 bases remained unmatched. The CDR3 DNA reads TGTGCCAGCAGCCGGCTGTCGGGAGGGCCAAATGAGCAGTTCTTC. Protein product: CASSRLSGGPNEQFF.

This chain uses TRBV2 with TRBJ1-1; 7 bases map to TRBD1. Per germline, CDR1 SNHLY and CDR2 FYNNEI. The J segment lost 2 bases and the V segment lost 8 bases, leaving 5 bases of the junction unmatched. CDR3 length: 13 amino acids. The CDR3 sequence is CASRGGYNTEAFF. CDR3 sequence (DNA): TGTGCCAGCCGAGGGGGCTATAACACTGAAGCTTTCTTT.

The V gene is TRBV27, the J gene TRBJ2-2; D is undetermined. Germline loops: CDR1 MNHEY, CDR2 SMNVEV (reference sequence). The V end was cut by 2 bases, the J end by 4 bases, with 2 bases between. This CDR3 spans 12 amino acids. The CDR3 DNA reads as TGTGCCAGCAGTTTAGTCACCGGGGAGCTGTTTTTT. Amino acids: CASSLVTGELFF.

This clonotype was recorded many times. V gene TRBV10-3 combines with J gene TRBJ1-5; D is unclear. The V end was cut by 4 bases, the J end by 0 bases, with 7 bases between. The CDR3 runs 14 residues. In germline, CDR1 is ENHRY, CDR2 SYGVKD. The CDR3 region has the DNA TGTGCCATCAGTGCCCGGAATAGCAATCAGCCCCAGCATTTT. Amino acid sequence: CAISARNSNQPQHF.

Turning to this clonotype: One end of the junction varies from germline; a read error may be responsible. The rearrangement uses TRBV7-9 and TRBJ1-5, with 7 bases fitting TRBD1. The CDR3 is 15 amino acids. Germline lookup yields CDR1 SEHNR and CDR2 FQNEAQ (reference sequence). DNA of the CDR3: TGTGCCAGCAGCCCATTAGGGGACAGCAGTCAGCCCCAGCATTTT. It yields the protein CASSPLGDSSQPQHF.

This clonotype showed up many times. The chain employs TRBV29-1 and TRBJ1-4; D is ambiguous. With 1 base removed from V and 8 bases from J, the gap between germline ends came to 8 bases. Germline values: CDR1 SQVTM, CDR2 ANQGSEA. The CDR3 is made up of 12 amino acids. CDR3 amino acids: CSVEAGGEKLFF. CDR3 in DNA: TGCAGCGTTGAAGCCGGTGGAGAAAAACTGTTTTTT.

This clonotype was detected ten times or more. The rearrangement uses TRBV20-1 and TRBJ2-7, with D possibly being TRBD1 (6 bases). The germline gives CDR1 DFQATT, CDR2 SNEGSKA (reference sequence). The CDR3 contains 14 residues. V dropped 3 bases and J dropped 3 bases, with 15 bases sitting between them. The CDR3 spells CSASPGTNNYEQYF. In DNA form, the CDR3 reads TGCAGTGCTAGCCCCGGGACAAACAACTACGAGCAGTACTTC.

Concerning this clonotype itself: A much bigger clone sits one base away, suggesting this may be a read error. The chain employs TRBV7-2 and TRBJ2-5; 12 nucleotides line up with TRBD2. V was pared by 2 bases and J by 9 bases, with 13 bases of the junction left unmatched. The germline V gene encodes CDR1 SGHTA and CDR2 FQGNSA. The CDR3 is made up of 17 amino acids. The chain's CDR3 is CASSLRPSGGAEGAQYF. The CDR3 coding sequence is TGTGCCAGCAGCTTAAGGCCTAGCGGGGGGGCCGAAGGAGCCCAGTACTTC.

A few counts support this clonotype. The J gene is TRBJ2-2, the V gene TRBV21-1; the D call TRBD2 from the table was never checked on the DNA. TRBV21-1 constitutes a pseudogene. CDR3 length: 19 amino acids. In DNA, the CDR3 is TGTGCCAGCAGAACTACAGCGGGGGCCCTTCCCTTCAACACCGGGGAGCTGTTTTTT. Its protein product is CASRTTAGALPFNTGELFF.

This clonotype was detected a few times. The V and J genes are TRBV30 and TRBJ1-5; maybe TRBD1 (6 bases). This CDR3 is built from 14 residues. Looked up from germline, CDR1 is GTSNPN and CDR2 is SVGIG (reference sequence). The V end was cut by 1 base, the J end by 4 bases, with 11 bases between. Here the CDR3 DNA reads TGTGCCTGGAGTGACGGACAGCCGAATCAGCCCCAGCATTTT. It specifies CAWSDGQPNQPQHF.

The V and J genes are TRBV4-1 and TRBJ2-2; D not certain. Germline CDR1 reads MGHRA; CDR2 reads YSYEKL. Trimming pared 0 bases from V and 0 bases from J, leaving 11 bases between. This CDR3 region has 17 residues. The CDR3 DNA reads TGCGCCAGCAGCCAAGATATCTTCACAGCGAACACCGGGGAGCTGTTTTTT. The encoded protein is CASSQDIFTANTGELFF.

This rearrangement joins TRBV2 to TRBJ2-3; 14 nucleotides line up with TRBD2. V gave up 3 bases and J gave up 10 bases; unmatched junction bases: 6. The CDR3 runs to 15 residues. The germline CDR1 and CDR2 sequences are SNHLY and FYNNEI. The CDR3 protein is CASSEGTSGRSAQYF. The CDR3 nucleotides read TGTGCCAGCAGTGAGGGGACTAGCGGGAGATCTGCGCAGTATTTT.

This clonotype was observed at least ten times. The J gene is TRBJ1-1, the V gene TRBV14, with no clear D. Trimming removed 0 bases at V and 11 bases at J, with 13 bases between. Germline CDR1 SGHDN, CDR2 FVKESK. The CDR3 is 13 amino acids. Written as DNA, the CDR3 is TGTGCCAGCAGCCAAGAAGAACGGCTCGGGGCTTTCTTT. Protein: CASSQEERLGAFF.

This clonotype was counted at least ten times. The DNA for the CDR3 is TGTGCCAGCAGCGTGCCCCCGGGACAGGGAGGGAGATACAATGAGCAGTTCTTC. Protein product: CASSVPPGQGGRYNEQFF. The V call is TRBV5-4, the J call TRBJ2-1; 9 positions agree with TRBD1. CDR3 length equals 18 residues. Trimming cost V 4 bases and J 4 bases; bases outside gene matches: 15. Germline V gene sequence: CDR1 SGHNT, CDR2 YYREEE (reference sequence).

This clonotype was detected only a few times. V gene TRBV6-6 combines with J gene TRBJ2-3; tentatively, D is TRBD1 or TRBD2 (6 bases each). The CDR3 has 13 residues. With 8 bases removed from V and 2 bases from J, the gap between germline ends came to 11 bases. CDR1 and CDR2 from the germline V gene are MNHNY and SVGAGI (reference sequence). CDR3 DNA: TGTGCCAGCCGAGGGGGGTTCACAGATACGCAGTATTTT. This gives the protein CASRGGFTDTQYF.

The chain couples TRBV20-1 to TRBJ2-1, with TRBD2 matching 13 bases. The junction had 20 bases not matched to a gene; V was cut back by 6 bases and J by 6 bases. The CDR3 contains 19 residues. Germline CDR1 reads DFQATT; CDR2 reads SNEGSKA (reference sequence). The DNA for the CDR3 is TGCAGTGCGGTCCCGGGACTAGCGGGATTCGCGGCCCCCCGCAATGAGCAGTTCTTC. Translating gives CSAVPGLAGFAAPRNEQFF.

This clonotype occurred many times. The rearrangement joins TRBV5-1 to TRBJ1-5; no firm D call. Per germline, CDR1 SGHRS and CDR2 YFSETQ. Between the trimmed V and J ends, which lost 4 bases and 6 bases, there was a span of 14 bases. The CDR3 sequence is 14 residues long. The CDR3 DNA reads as TGCGCCAGCAGCCCGGGAAACGAAGGTCAGCCCCAGCATTTT. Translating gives CASSPGNEGQPQHF.

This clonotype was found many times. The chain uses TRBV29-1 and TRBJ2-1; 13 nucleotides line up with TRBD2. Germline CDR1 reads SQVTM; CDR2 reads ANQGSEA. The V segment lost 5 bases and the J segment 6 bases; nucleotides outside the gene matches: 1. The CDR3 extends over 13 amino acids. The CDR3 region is CSVRLAGGNEQFF. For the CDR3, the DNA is TGCAGCGTTAGACTAGCGGGGGGCAATGAGCAGTTCTTC.

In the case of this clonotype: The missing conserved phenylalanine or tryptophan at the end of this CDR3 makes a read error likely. CDR3 nucleotide sequence: TGCAGTGCTAGAGGGGGGGCCCCGAGCAACGAGCAGTACCTC. Translation: CSARGGAPSNEQYL. This rearrangement joins TRBV20-1 to TRBJ2-7; D assignment may be TRBD1 or TRBD2 (6 bases each). Germline V lookup: CDR1 DFQATT, CDR2 SNEGSKA (reference sequence). The CDR3 has 14 amino acids. V was pared by 1 base and J by 5 bases, with 15 bases between.

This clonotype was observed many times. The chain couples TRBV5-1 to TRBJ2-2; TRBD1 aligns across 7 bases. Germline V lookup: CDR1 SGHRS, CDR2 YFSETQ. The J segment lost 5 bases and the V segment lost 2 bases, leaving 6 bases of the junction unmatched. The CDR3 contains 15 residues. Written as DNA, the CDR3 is TGCGCCAGCAGCTTAAGTGGGACAGAAACCGGGGAGCTGTTTTTT. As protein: CASSLSGTETGELFF.

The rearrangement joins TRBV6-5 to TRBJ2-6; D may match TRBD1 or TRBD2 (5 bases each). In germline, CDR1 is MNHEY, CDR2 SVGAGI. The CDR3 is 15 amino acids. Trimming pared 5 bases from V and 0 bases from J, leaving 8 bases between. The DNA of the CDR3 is TGTGCCAGCAGTGGGACCTCCTCTGGGGCCAACGTCCTGACTTTC. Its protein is CASSGTSSGANVLTF.